This T cell receptor beta chain emerged from a study of kidney transplant recipient with SARS-CoV-2 infection. This clonotype was picked up many times. The ends were cut back, 4 bases at V and 5 bases at J, with 12 bases in the middle. The CDR3 totals 14 residues. Germline V gene lookup returns CDR1 ENHRY and CDR2 SYGVKD. One entry per CDR3 protein results from TCRdb running MiXCR on the reads. The sample carries 200,000 to 300,000 distinct CDR3 sequences, more than 25% recorded once. The material was a blood sample, obtained at baseline and on day 111 from a kidney transplant recipient. The receptor comes from a male patient between 25 and 39 years old who had COVID-19 and was a kidney transplant recipient. Some of the T cells may derive from the graft donor. The genes are TRBV10-3 and TRBJ1-5, with D unclear. In nucleotides, the CDR3 is TGTGCCATCAGTGGGCACGGAGGTTATCAGCCCCAGCATTTT. Its protein is CAISGHGGYQPQHF.